The 32 T cell receptor beta chains presented below share a single source sample, sequenced in a study of T cells in Graves' hyperthyroidism and ophthalmopathy. Template material for amplifying TCR beta CDR3 regions consisted of RNA transcripts. Researchers ran a first-round RT-PCR on the TCR CDR3 using the HTBI primer set. MiXCR was run by TCRdb on the multiplex PCR reads, yielding one entry per CDR3 protein. The sample consists of about 510,000 distinct CDR3 sequences, roughly 15% of them appearing once. Sample: blood. These receptors came from a middle-aged woman with Graves' hyperthyroidism.

This clonotype was counted between two and nine times. The chain has TRBV24-1 and TRBJ1-2; TRBD1 is a possible D gene (5 bases). The CDR3 consists of 13 residues. Per the germline V gene, CDR1 is KGHDR and CDR2 is SFDVKD. V shed 7 bases and J shed 0 bases, with 8 bases lying between them. The chain's CDR3 is CATRPTANYGYTF. For the CDR3, the DNA is TGTGCCACCAGACCGACAGCTAACTATGGCTACACCTTC.

Comments on this clonotype: Being one base from a much bigger clone, this may be a read error. The gene calls are TRBV27 and TRBJ2-7, with D unclear. Between the trimmed V and J ends, which lost 3 bases and 3 bases, there was a span of 12 bases. There are 14 residues in the CDR3. The germline V gene encodes CDR1 MNHEY and CDR2 SMNVEV (reference sequence). Here the CDR3 reads CASSLIGTHYEQYF. The CDR3 region has the DNA TGTGCCAGCAGTTTGATAGGAACCCACTACGAGCAGTACTTC.

This clonotype was recorded many times. This chain joins TRBV5-1 and TRBJ2-7; either TRBD1 or TRBD2 may fit D (5 bases each). With 4 bases removed from V and 2 bases from J, the gap between germline ends came to 10 bases. This CDR3 region has 13 residues. CDR1 and CDR2 from the germline V gene are SGHRS and YFSETQ. CDR3 nucleotides: TGCGCCAGCAGCGGGGACGTACCCTACGAGCAGTACTTC. It translates to CASSGDVPYEQYF. Full variable domain (remainder filled in from reference TRBV5-1 and TRBJ2-7): KAGVTQTPRYLIKTRGQQVTLSCSPISGHRSVSWYQQTPGQGLQFLFEYFSETQRNKGNFPGRFSGRQFSNSRSEMNVSTLELGDSALYLCASSGDVPYEQYFGPGTRLTVT.

This clonotype turned up a few times. J is TRBJ2-1 and V is TRBV4-1; D call uncertain. The germline gives CDR1 MGHRA, CDR2 YSYEKL. Trimming shortened V by 0 bases and J by 4 bases, and 10 bases separated the two germline ends. This CDR3 is built from 15 residues. The DNA for the CDR3 is TGCGCCAGCAGCCAAGATCAAGTGCGGTACAATGAGCAGTTCTTC. The encoded protein is CASSQDQVRYNEQFF.

The count of this clonotype is one. The CDR3 sequence: CASGLVGLAGVRNEQFF. The CDR3 region has the DNA TGTGCTAGTGGTTTGGTTGGACTAGCGGGAGTCCGCAATGAGCAGTTCTTC. V is TRBV12-5 and J is TRBJ2-1; 13 nucleotides agree with TRBD2. This CDR3 contains 17 residues. CDR1 is LGHNT, CDR2 FRNRAP, per germline. The V gene end was trimmed by 0 bases and the J gene end by 6 bases; junction bases not matched to a gene: 5.

The chain links TRBV9 to TRBJ2-1, with 8 bases matching TRBD2. Trimming cost V 0 bases and J 12 bases; bases outside gene matches: 11. This CDR3 region has 15 residues. Germline CDR1 and CDR2: SGDLS and YYNGEE. CDR3 DNA sequence: TGTGCCAGCAGCGTAGAACGGGAGGGTCGTTTGGGGCAGTTCTTC. It is translated as CASSVEREGRLGQFF.

V usage is TRBV5-1 and J usage is TRBJ2-1; D may be TRBD1 or TRBD2 (5 bases each). Germline CDR1 is SGHRS and CDR2 is YFSETQ. This CDR3 has 15 amino acids. The V and J ends lost 4 bases and 9 bases respectively, with 20 bases between them. The CDR3 loop is CASSPQGRSVTEQFF. The CDR3, as DNA: TGCGCCAGCAGCCCGCAGGGACGCTCCGTCACTGAGCAGTTCTTC.

This chain uses TRBV12-3 or TRBV12-4 with TRBJ1-3; D call uncertain. This CDR3 contains 15 residues. V lost 2 bases and J 1 base, leaving 9 bases between the germline ends. CDR3 residues: CASSLLDRSGNTIYF. The CDR3 nucleotides are TGTGCCAGCAGTTTATTAGATAGGTCTGGAAACACCATATATTTT.

This clonotype was recorded many times. The chain carries TRBV29-1 and TRBJ2-7; 7 bases map to TRBD2. Per the germline V gene, CDR1 is SQVTM and CDR2 is ANQGSEA. V lost 4 bases, J lost 5 bases, and 17 bases stayed unmatched. The CDR3 is 16 amino acids. CDR3 residues: CSVAVLADSQRHEQYF. DNA for the CDR3: TGCAGCGTTGCGGTGCTAGCGGATAGCCAGCGCCACGAGCAGTACTTC.

This clonotype has just a few counts. The rearrangement uses TRBV27 and TRBJ1-3, with unresolved D. Trimming pared 4 bases from V and 4 bases from J, leaving 17 bases between. Germline CDR1 reads MNHEY; CDR2 reads SMNVEV (reference sequence). This CDR3 region has 16 residues. The CDR3 here is CASSSDGPLSGNTIYF. As DNA, the CDR3 is TGTGCCAGCAGTTCGGACGGTCCCCTCAGCGGAAACACCATATATTTT.

In its sample, this clonotype was seen many times. This chain links TRBV20-1 with TRBJ1-5; perhaps TRBD1 as D (5 bases). The CDR3 is 14 amino acids. Between the trimmed V and J ends, which lost 4 bases and 6 bases, there was a span of 16 bases. Germline V CDR1 and CDR2: DFQATT, SNEGSKA (reference sequence). CDR3 DNA sequence: TGCAGTGCTATAGAGGCTCGGGGGGGTCAGCCCCAGCATTTT. It translates to CSAIEARGGQPQHF.

This clonotype showed up many times. The chain combines TRBV29-1 with TRBJ2-5, with a weak D call TRBD1 (6 bases). V lost 5 bases and J lost 4, with 26 bases in between. CDR1 SQVTM and CDR2 ANQGSEA come from the germline V gene. The CDR3 extends over 17 amino acids. CDR3 DNA sequence: TGCAGCGTTCTCGATTACCGGGACACCCCACTCGGAGAGACCCAGTACTTC. Its protein is CSVLDYRDTPLGETQYF.

There are a few counts of this clonotype. V gene TRBV20-1 combines with J gene TRBJ2-7, with unresolved D. Trimming removed 2 bases at V and 6 bases at J, with 8 bases between. The CDR3 length is 11 residues. CDR1 and CDR2 from the germline V gene are DFQATT and SNEGSKA (reference sequence). CDR3 in DNA: TGCAGTGCTAGAAACCTAGGCGAGCAGTACTTC. Translated, it gives CSARNLGEQYF.

This clonotype came up many times. The V and J genes are TRBV12-3 or TRBV12-4 and TRBJ1-5; the D is unclear. The CDR3 is 14 residues long. V was shortened by 6 bases and J by 4 bases, with 13 bases between the two germline ends. CDR3 loop: CASSPAARNQPQHF. For the CDR3, the DNA is TGTGCCAGCAGCCCGGCGGCGAGGAATCAGCCCCAGCATTTT.

This clonotype was seen at least ten times. This chain uses TRBV4-1 with TRBJ2-7, with a possible D match to TRBD2 (5 bases). The V and J ends lost 0 bases and 6 bases respectively, with 12 bases between them. The CDR3 covers 14 residues. Germline V gene sequence: CDR1 MGHRA, CDR2 YSYEKL. CDR3 region: CASSQDQVEGEQYF. The CDR3 DNA reads TGCGCCAGCAGCCAAGATCAAGTCGAGGGCGAGCAGTACTTC.

This clonotype has a count of ten or more. V usage is TRBV28 and J usage is TRBJ2-1, with 12 bases that match TRBD2. The germline V gene has CDR1 MDHEN and CDR2 SYDVKM. V lost 4 bases to trimming and J lost 9 bases; unmatched junction nucleotides: 7. This CDR3 is 15 amino acids long. The CDR3 loop is CASSSRLAGVPEQFF. The CDR3 nucleotides are TGTGCCAGCAGTTCCCGACTAGCGGGAGTTCCTGAGCAGTTCTTC. Drawing the rest from reference TRBV28 and TRBJ2-1, the complete variable domain is DVKVTQSSRYLVKRTGEKVFLECVQDMDHENMFWYRQDPGLGLRLIYFSYDVKMKEKGDIPEGYSVSREKKERFSLILESASTNQTSMYLCASSSRLAGVPEQFFGPGTRLTVL.

The V call is TRBV19, the J call TRBJ1-5; the match to TRBD1 covers 9 bases. Germline CDR1 reads LNHDA; CDR2 reads SQIVND (reference sequence). Unmatched junction bases numbered 7, after V lost 4 bases and J lost 6 bases. The CDR3 covers 15 residues. CDR3 bases: TGTGCCAGTAGTACCACCGGGACAGGGTTTCAGCCCCAGCATTTT. Protein product: CASSTTGTGFQPQHF.

This clonotype was picked up many times. V usage is TRBV2 and J usage is TRBJ1-1; the D is unclear. The V gene's germline CDR1 is SNHLY and CDR2 FYNNEI. The CDR3 consists of 11 residues. Trimming took 1 base from V and 5 from J, leaving 2 bases between them. This CDR3 reads CASSEGTEAFF. CDR3 coding DNA: TGTGCCAGCAGTGAAGGGACTGAAGCTTTCTTT.

The chain is built from TRBV5-6 and TRBJ2-5; D uncertain. This CDR3 region has 13 residues. CDR1 SGHDT and CDR2 YYEEEE come from the germline V gene. The germline V and J ends were trimmed by 2 bases and 4 bases, with 9 bases remaining between them. The DNA of the CDR3 is TGTGCCAGCAGCTTACTCCCCACAGAGACCCAGTACTTC. It yields the protein CASSLLPTETQYF.

This chain joins TRBV3-1 and TRBJ2-5, with no clear D. V dropped 1 base and J dropped 1 base, with 7 bases sitting between them. Germline CDR1 reads LGHDT; CDR2 reads YNNKEL (reference sequence). The CDR3 consists of 14 residues. The CDR3 here is CASSQGTFQETQYF. The CDR3 DNA follows: TGTGCCAGCAGCCAAGGGACGTTCCAAGAGACCCAGTACTTC.

The chain joins TRBV11-2 to TRBJ2-1; TRBD2 matches 7 bases. V was pared by 2 bases and J by 5 bases, with 9 bases of the junction left unmatched. Germline V gene data show CDR1 as SGHAT and CDR2 as FQNNGV. The CDR3 consists of 16 residues. In DNA form, the CDR3 reads TGTGCCAGCAGCTTACACCGGGAGGCCGTAAACAATGAGCAGTTCTTC. Its protein is CASSLHREAVNNEQFF.

This clonotype was counted a few times. V and J are TRBV3-1 and TRBJ2-1, with TRBD2 as a possible D gene (6 bases). The V gene lost 5 bases and the J gene lost 10 bases, with 15 bases spanning the gap. The germline V gene encodes CDR1 LGHDT and CDR2 YNNKEL (reference sequence). The CDR3 length is 13 residues. The DNA for the CDR3 is TGTGCCAGCAGCTCTCGGGGGATAGGGGAGCAGTTCTTC. This gives the protein CASSSRGIGEQFF.

This clonotype has at least ten counts. The chain has TRBV3-1 and TRBJ2-1; 10 nucleotides match TRBD2. The CDR3 is 17 residues long. Germline CDR1 LGHDT, CDR2 YNNKEL (reference sequence). V dropped 1 base and J dropped 7; count of bases not matched to a gene: 10. The CDR3 is CASSQVPSGSLGNEQFF. The CDR3 DNA reads TGTGCCAGCAGCCAAGTTCCTAGCGGGAGTTTAGGGAATGAGCAGTTCTTC.

CDR3 bases: TGTGCCAGTAGTATAGAGCCATCCGGGACAGGGAGGGAGTACAATGAGCAGTTCTTC. It specifies CASSIEPSGTGREYNEQFF. This sequence joins TRBV19 and TRBJ2-1, with TRBD1 matching over 9 bases. Germline loops: CDR1 LNHDA, CDR2 SQIVND (reference sequence). There are 19 residues in the CDR3. J lost 4 bases, V lost 0 bases, and 13 bases had no gene match.

The chain combines TRBV4-1 with TRBJ1-6, with unresolved D. The V gene lost 1 base and the J gene lost 4 bases, with 8 bases spanning the gap. CDR1 MGHRA and CDR2 YSYEKL come from the germline V gene. The CDR3 is 15 amino acids. The chain's CDR3 is CASSQVAVYNSPLHF. The CDR3 bases are TGCGCCAGCAGCCAAGTCGCCGTGTATAATTCACCCCTCCACTTT.

V and J are TRBV29-1 and TRBJ2-2; 10 bases match TRBD1. From germline, CDR1 is SQVTM and CDR2 ANQGSEA. V was pared by 4 bases and J by 4 bases, with 0 bases of the junction left unmatched. This CDR3 is built from 13 residues. In nucleotides, the CDR3 is TGCAGCGTTGGACAGGGGGCCACCGGGGAGCTGTTTTTT. It yields the protein CSVGQGATGELFF.

This clonotype was recorded many times. This chain links TRBV27 with TRBJ2-3, with D maybe TRBD2 (5 bases). Germline values: CDR1 MNHEY, CDR2 SMNVEV (reference sequence). CDR3 length: 15 amino acids. V shed 2 bases and J shed 4 bases, with 13 bases lying between them. The CDR3 DNA sequence: TGTGCCAGCAGTTTAAGCCCGGGATGGGCAGATACGCAGTATTTT. As protein: CASSLSPGWADTQYF.

As concerns this clonotype: A read error is possible here, since a much larger clone lies one base away. The chain has TRBV12-3 or TRBV12-4 and TRBJ1-2; D may be TRBD1 (6 bases). The CDR3 is made up of 13 amino acids. The V end was cut by 8 bases, the J end by 8 bases, with 18 bases between. The CDR3, as DNA: TGTGCCAGCCGAGGGGGGGGATCGAAGGGCTACACCTTC. Amino acids: CASRGGGSKGYTF.

The V and J genes are TRBV6-2 or TRBV6-3 and TRBJ2-4; 7 positions agree with TRBD2. J gave up 0 bases and V 6 bases, and 14 bases lay outside the gene matches. Germline assignment: CDR1 MNHEY and CDR2 SVGEGT. CDR3 size: 18 residues. CDR3 in amino acids: CASSPSSSGSLAKNIQYF. The CDR3 DNA reads as TGTGCCAGCAGCCCCTCTTCTAGCGGTTCGTTAGCCAAAAACATTCAGTACTTC.

At least ten counts were recorded for this clonotype. The chain is built from TRBV30 and TRBJ2-1; 11 nucleotides line up with TRBD2. The CDR3 covers 15 residues. V trimming: 0 bases; J trimming: 7 bases; junction bases outside the gene matches: 5. The germline V gene has CDR1 GTSNPN and CDR2 SVGIG (reference sequence). As DNA, the CDR3 is TGTGCCTGGAGTGTAATAGCGGGAGGGGGGAATGAGCAGTTCTTC. It yields the protein CAWSVIAGGGNEQFF.

Notes on this clonotype: This may stem from a read error, because a much larger clone lies one nucleotide away. The CDR3 spells CASREHDSYNEQFF. CDR3 nucleotide sequence: TGCGCCAGCAGGGAGCATGACTCCTACAATGAGCAGTTCTTC. The gene calls are TRBV5-1 and TRBJ2-1; D gene ambiguous. The CDR3 totals 14 residues. Looked up from germline, CDR1 is SGHRS and CDR2 is YFSETQ. V shed 5 bases and J shed 0 bases, with 9 bases lying between them. The whole variable domain, remainder taken from reference TRBV5-1 and TRBJ2-1, is KAGVTQTPRYLIKTRGQQVTLSCSPISGHRSVSWYQQTPGQGLQFLFEYFSETQRNKGNFPGRFSGRQFSNSRSEMNVSTLELGDSALYLCASREHDSYNEQFFGPGTRLTVL.

The V and J genes are TRBV29-1 and TRBJ1-2; weak D call: TRBD1 (5 bases). The germline CDR1 and CDR2 sequences are SQVTM and ANQGSEA. The V end lost 0 bases, the J end lost 3 bases, and 11 bases lay between the germline ends. CDR3 size: 14 residues. The CDR3 loop reads CSVEDRRGHYGYTF. The CDR3 DNA follows: TGCAGCGTTGAAGATAGGAGGGGCCACTATGGCTACACCTTC.